The present entry profiles one TCR beta chain with its context. Its antigen remains unidentified. Other DNA sequences in this specimen translate into the identical CDR3. The CDR3 has 13 amino acids. Germline V lookup: CDR1 MGHRA, CDR2 YSYEKL. Trimming removed 1 base at V and 5 bases at J, with 8 bases between. Time point reported: pre-treatment sample, taken before nivolumab and TIL therapy. The source of the sample is a study of TIL therapy for anti-PD-1-resistant metastatic lung cancer. Study findings and constraints: Patients were highly selected, enriched for treatment-naive, never-smoker and oncogene-addicted cases.

This was the immunoSEQ v3 assay. Clones were read by immunoSEQ multiplex PCR, and TCRdb kept only the in-frame ones, dropping some. The table has about 50,000 clones, 79% seen once. V gene TRBV4-1 combines with J gene TRBJ1-2; D is uncertain. This sample comprised blood, obtained at baseline. The clonotype comes from a woman aged 25 to 80 with non-small cell lung cancer. This CDR3 reads CASSQGGDYGYTF. CDR3 bases: TGCGCCAGCAGCCAAGGGGGAGATTATGGCTACACCTTC.